A single T cell receptor beta chain is shown here with its context. This sample is drawn from a study of blood T cell repertoires in COVID-19. Study as a whole: Sites across the United States, Italy and Spain contributed samples from acute and convalescent COVID-19. Nucleic acid was either cDNA or gDNA, and it came from T cells, B-cell-depleted T cells, or PBMCs.

As originally analysed: Amplifying reference gene primers gave estimates of nucleated cell counts. TCRdb's copy holds only in-frame clones and misses some; the assay was immunoSEQ multiplex PCR. D and trimming were read from the DNA, whereas the V and J calls and clone size are those reported in that table. The sample consists of more than 200,000 clones, roughly 83% of them appearing once. V gave up 4 bases and J gave up 9 bases; unmatched junction bases: 8. Germline CDR1 reads SGHAT; CDR2 reads FQNNGV. The CDR3 is 15 amino acids. This chain connects TRBV11-2 to TRBJ2-1; TRBD2 matches 11 bases. The TCR was taken from an elderly man with acute or convalescent COVID-19. The sample consisted of peripheral blood. The CDR3 DNA sequence: TGTGCCAGCAGCTCCTATGAACTAGCGGGGGCTGAGCAGTTCTTC. This translates into CASSSYELAGAEQFF. The full variable domain, with the rest looked up from reference TRBV11-2 and TRBJ2-1, is EAGVAQSPRYKIIEKRQSVAFWCNPISGHATLYWYQQILGQGPKLLIQFQNNGVVDDSQLPKDRFSAERLKGVDSTLKIQPAKLEDSAVYLCASSSYELAGAEQFFGPGTRLTVL.